These 22 T cell receptor beta chains originate from one sample sequenced in a study of CXCR3-negative and CXCR3-positive naive CD8 T cells. Their antigens remain unidentified. TRB cDNA was prepared as libraries by UMI-labeled 5' RACE. Following a re-call of the 5' RACE reads, TCRdb has one entry per CDR3 protein and lacks DNA. This specimen shows about 98,000 distinct CDR3 sequences; the ten leading clones hold around 1%. Study conclusions and caveats: Naive cells that were CXCR3-positive had more hydrophobic TRB CDR3s (compared with CXCR3-negative naive cells).

Sequenced input: naive CXCR3+ CD8+ T cells from blood. Subset here: CD45RO-CCR7+CD27+CD95- naive CD8+ T cells expressing CXCR3 (TNR3+). The receptors stem from a human donor in good health. Some clones in this sample may be carry-over from other donors' samples.

V is TRBV12-3 or TRBV12-4 and J is TRBJ2-3; TCRdb picks TRBD2, but there is no DNA to check that call. This CDR3 has 20 amino acids. This chain's CDR3 is CASSPFGGDNRETNTDTQYF.

The rearrangement uses TRBV29-1 and TRBJ2-3; no DNA is available, so the TRBD1 call from TCRdb remains unchecked. Germline values: CDR1 SQVTM, CDR2 ANQGSEA. CDR3 length: 14 residues. The CDR3 spells CSVDDPGDVDTQYF.

The chain is built from TRBV5-1 and TRBJ2-5; TCRdb's assignment of TRBD2 cannot be checked, as there is no DNA. CDR3 length: 18 amino acids. Germline lookup yields CDR1 SGHRS and CDR2 YFSETQ. The CDR3: CASSSPGLAGGIRETQYF.

This chain uses TRBV29-1 with TRBJ1-1. The CDR3 spans 18 residues. Germline values: CDR1 SQVTM, CDR2 ANQGSEA. The CDR3 loop reads CSVEDRSSIQVMNTEAFF. Supplemented by reference TRBV29-1 and TRBJ1-1, the full variable domain reads SAVISQKPSRDICQRGTSLTIQCQVDSQVTMMFWYRQQPGQSLTLIATANQGSEATYESGFVIDKFPISRPNLTFSTLTVSNMSPEDSSIYLCSVEDRSSIQVMNTEAFFGQGTRLTVV.

The chain uses TRBV24-1 and TRBJ1-1; TCRdb's D call, TRBD1, is unchecked because there is no DNA. The CDR3 extends over 13 amino acids. Germline-derived CDR1 and CDR2 are KGHDR and SFDVKD. The CDR3 sequence: CATSDVPGSGAFF.

The chain employs TRBV29-1 and TRBJ2-5; absent DNA, TCRdb's TRBD2 call cannot be checked. CDR3 size: 15 residues. Germline assignment: CDR1 SQVTM and CDR2 ANQGSEA. The CDR3 here is CSILTSGGMVETQYF.

The rearrangement joins TRBV7-9 to TRBJ1-5; TCRdb reports TRBD1, a call that lacks DNA to check it against. Germline CDR1 is SEHNR and CDR2 is FQNEAQ (reference sequence). This CDR3 region has 14 residues. CDR3 sequence reads: CASSSTGHDQPQHF.

The genes are TRBV28 and TRBJ2-7; checking the TCRdb D call of TRBD1 is not possible without DNA. Looked up from germline, CDR1 is MDHEN and CDR2 is SYDVKM. The length of the CDR3 is 13 residues. The CDR3 sequence: CASGRVPSYEQYF. The full variable domain, completed using reference TRBV28 and TRBJ2-7, is DVKVTQSSRYLVKRTGEKVFLECVQDMDHENMFWYRQDPGLGLRLIYFSYDVKMKEKGDIPEGYSVSREKKERFSLILESASTNQTSMYLCASGRVPSYEQYFGPGTRLTVT.

This chain's CDR3 is CASSELAGQWDEQYF. V is TRBV9 and J is TRBJ2-7; the D call from TCRdb, TRBD2, cannot be confirmed without DNA. CDR3 size: 15 residues. Germline CDR1 SGDLS, CDR2 YYNGEE.

The J gene is TRBJ1-3, the V gene TRBV29-1; lacking DNA, the TRBD1 call made by TCRdb goes unchecked. The CDR3 covers 16 residues. CDR1 is SQVTM, CDR2 ANQGSEA, per germline. The CDR3 sequence is CSAQMGDRKNGNTIYF. Supplemented by reference TRBV29-1 and TRBJ1-3, the full variable domain reads SAVISQKPSRDICQRGTSLTIQCQVDSQVTMMFWYRQQPGQSLTLIATANQGSEATYESGFVIDKFPISRPNLTFSTLTVSNMSPEDSSIYLCSAQMGDRKNGNTIYFGEGSWLTVV.

This rearrangement joins TRBV7-3 to TRBJ2-2; the D gene TCRdb calls, TRBD1, cannot be checked with no DNA. Germline V CDR1 and CDR2: SGHTA, FQGTGA. The CDR3 consists of 15 residues. CDR3 region: CASSLGDGFTGELFF.

The V gene is TRBV6-5, the J gene TRBJ2-2; TCRdb's D call of TRBD2 is untestable without DNA. The germline V gene encodes CDR1 MNHEY and CDR2 SVGAGI. The length of the CDR3 is 16 residues. CDR3 region: CASSPLNTVDLDELFF.

The genes are TRBV3-1 and TRBJ2-2; TCRdb picks TRBD2, but there is no DNA to check that call. CDR1 and CDR2 from the germline V gene are LGHDT and YNNKEL (reference sequence). The CDR3 sequence is 15 residues long. CDR3 amino acids: CASSQPQRGTGELFF.

The chain is built from TRBV20-1 and TRBJ2-5; TCRdb's D gene call, TRBD2, goes unchecked for lack of DNA. This CDR3 is built from 18 residues. The germline V gene encodes CDR1 DFQATT and CDR2 SNEGSKA (reference sequence). The CDR3 reads CSARDRHLAGKKQETQYF.

V usage is TRBV28 and J usage is TRBJ1-5; the D gene TCRdb calls, TRBD1, cannot be checked with no DNA. Germline CDR1 reads MDHEN; CDR2 reads SYDVKM. The CDR3 runs to 13 residues. This CDR3 reads CASSLTGVGPQHF.

The V call is TRBV19, the J call TRBJ2-7; TCRdb's D call, TRBD1, is unchecked because there is no DNA. In germline, CDR1 is LNHDA, CDR2 SQIVND (reference sequence). The CDR3 length is 14 residues. The CDR3 sequence: CASSIGDNTYEQYF.

The J gene is TRBJ2-4, the V gene TRBV7-9. Germline-derived CDR1 and CDR2 are SEHNR and FQNEAQ (reference sequence). This CDR3 contains 14 residues. The CDR3: CASSLVGRENIQYF.

The chain joins TRBV6-5 to TRBJ2-7; TCRdb's D gene call, TRBD2, goes unchecked for lack of DNA. The CDR3 is 13 amino acids. The germline V gene encodes CDR1 MNHEY and CDR2 SVGAGI. CDR3 in amino acids: CASTRGLSYEQYF.

The J gene is TRBJ2-6, the V gene TRBV12-3 or TRBV12-4. There are 16 residues in the CDR3. The CDR3 protein is CASSLGGGSGANVLTF.

The V gene is TRBV24-1, the J gene TRBJ1-5. CDR1 is KGHDR and CDR2 is SFDVKD in the germline V gene. The length of the CDR3 is 13 residues. The CDR3 here is CATSERYNQPQHF.

V is TRBV29-1 and J is TRBJ2-7; TCRdb indicates TRBD1, and absent DNA this call remains unverified. This CDR3 is built from 12 residues. CDR1 and CDR2 from the germline V gene are SQVTM and ANQGSEA. The CDR3 loop is CSVVLRAYEQYF.

The V gene is TRBV20-1, the J gene TRBJ2-7; TCRdb designates TRBD2, a call that cannot be tested without DNA. Germline-derived CDR1 and CDR2 are DFQATT and SNEGSKA (reference sequence). This CDR3 comprises 13 residues. The CDR3 sequence: CSARDGPDYEQYF.